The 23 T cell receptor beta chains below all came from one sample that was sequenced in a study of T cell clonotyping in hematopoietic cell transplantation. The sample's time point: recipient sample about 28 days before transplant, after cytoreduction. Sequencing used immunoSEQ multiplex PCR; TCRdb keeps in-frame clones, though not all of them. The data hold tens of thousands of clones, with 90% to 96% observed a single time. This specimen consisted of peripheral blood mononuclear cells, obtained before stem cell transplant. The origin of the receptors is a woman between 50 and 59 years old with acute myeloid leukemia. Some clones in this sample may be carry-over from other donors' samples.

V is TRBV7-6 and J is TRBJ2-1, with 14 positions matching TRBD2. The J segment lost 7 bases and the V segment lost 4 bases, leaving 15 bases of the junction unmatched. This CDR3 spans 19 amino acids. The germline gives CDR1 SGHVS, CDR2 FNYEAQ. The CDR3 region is CASSSEPGLAGVSWNEQFF. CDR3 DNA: TGTGCCAGCAGCTCAGAACCGGGACTAGCGGGAGTGTCGTGGAATGAGCAGTTCTTC.

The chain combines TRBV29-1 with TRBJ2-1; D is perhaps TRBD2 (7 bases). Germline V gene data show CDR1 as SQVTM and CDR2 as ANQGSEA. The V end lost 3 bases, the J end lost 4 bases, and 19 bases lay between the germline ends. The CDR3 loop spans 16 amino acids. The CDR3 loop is CSVEGRFRGAYNEQFF. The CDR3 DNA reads TGCAGCGTTGAGGGCCGTTTCCGGGGGGCATACAATGAGCAGTTCTTC.

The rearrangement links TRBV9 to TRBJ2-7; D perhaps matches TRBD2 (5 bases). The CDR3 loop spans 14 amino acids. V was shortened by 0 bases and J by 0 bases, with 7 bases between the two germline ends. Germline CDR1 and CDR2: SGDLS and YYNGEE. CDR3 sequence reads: CASSVGGLSYEQYF. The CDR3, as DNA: TGTGCCAGCAGCGTAGGAGGACTCTCCTACGAGCAGTACTTC.

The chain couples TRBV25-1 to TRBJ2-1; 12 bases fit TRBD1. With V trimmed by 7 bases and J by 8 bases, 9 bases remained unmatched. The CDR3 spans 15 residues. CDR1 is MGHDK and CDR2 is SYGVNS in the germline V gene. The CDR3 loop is CASTDWGTGGDEQFF. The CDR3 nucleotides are TGTGCCAGCACCGATTGGGGGACAGGGGGCGATGAGCAGTTCTTC.

CDR3 in amino acids: CASSDGLDLQPQHF. The CDR3 DNA follows: TGTGCCAGCAGTGATGGACTTGACCTCCAGCCCCAGCATTTT. This sequence joins TRBV2 and TRBJ1-5; no definite D call. CDR1 SNHLY and CDR2 FYNNEI come from the germline V gene. V was pared by 3 bases and J by 7 bases, with 13 bases between. CDR3 length: 14 amino acids.

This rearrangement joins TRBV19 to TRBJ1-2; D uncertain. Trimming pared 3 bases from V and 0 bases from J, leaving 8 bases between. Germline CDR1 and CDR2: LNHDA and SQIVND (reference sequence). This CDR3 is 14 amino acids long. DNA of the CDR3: TGTGCCAGTAGTATGGGCCCAACTAACTATGGCTACACCTTC. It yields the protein CASSMGPTNYGYTF.

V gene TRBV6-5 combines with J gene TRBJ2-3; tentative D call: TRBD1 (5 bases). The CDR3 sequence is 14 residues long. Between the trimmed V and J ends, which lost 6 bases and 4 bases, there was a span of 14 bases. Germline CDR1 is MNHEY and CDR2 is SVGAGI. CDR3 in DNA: TGTGCCAGCAGACCTCTAGGGGTGGCAGATACGCAGTATTTT. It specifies CASRPLGVADTQYF.

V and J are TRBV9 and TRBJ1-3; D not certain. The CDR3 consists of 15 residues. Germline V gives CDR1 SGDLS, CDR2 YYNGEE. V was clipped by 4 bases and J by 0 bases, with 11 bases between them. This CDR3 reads CASSQQRNSGNTIYF. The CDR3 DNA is TGTGCCAGCAGCCAACAGCGTAACTCTGGAAACACCATATATTTT.

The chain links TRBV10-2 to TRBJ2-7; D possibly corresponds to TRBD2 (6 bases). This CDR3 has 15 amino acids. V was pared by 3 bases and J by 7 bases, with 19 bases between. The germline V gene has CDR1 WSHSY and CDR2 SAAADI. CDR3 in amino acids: CASSDAGPRLGEQYF. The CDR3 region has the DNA TGCGCCAGCAGTGATGCGGGACCCCGCTTGGGTGAGCAGTACTTC.

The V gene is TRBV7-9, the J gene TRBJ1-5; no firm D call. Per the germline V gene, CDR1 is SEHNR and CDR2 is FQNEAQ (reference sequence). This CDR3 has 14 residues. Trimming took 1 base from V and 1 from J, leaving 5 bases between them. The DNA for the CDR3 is TGTGCCAGCAGCTTAGACGGAAGCAATCAGCCCCAGCATTTT. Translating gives CASSLDGSNQPQHF.

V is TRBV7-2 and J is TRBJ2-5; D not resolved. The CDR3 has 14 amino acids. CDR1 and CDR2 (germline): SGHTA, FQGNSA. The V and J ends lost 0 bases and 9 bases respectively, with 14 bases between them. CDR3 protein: CASSLAPGTMSQYF. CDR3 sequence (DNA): TGTGCCAGCAGCTTAGCCCCGGGTACAATGTCCCAGTACTTC.

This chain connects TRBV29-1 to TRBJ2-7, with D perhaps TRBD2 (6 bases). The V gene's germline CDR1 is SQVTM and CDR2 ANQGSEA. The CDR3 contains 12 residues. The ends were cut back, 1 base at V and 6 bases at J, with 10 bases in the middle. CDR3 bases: TGCAGCGTTGAAGGGCAGGGAGGCGAGCAGTACTTC. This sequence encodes CSVEGQGGEQYF.

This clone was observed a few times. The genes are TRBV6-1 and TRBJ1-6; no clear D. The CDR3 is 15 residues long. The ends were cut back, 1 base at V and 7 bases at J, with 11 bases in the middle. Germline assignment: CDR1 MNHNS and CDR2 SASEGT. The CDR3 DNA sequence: TGTGCCAGCAGTGAAGTCTCGGTCGCAAATTCACCCCTCCACTTT. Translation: CASSEVSVANSPLHF.

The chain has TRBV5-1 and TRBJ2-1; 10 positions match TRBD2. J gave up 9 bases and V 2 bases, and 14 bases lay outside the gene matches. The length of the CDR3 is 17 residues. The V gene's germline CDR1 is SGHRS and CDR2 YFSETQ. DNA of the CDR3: TGCGCCAGCAGCTTAGCCGTAGCGGGAGGTTTGATGAGTGAGCAGTTCTTC. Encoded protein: CASSLAVAGGLMSEQFF. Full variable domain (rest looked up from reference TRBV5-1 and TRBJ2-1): KAGVTQTPRYLIKTRGQQVTLSCSPISGHRSVSWYQQTPGQGLQFLFEYFSETQRNKGNFPGRFSGRQFSNSRSEMNVSTLELGDSALYLCASSLAVAGGLMSEQFFGPGTRLTVL.

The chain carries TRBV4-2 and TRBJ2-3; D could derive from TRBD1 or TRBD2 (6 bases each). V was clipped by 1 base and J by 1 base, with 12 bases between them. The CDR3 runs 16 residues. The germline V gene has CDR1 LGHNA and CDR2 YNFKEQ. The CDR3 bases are TGTGCCAGCAGCCAAGGGGGGGCTTCGGGCACAGATACGCAGTATTTT. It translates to CASSQGGASGTDTQYF.

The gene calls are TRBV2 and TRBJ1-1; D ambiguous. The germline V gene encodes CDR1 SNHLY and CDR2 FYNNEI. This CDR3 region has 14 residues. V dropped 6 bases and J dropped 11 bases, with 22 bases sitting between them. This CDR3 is CASRAYGRQLGAFF. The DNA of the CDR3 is TGTGCCAGCAGAGCCTACGGACGGCAACTAGGGGCTTTCTTT.

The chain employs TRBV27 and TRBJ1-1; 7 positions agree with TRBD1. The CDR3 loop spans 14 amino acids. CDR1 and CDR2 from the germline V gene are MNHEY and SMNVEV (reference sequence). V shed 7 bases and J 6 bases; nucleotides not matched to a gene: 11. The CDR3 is CASIRGGRGAEAFF. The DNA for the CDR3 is TGTGCCAGCATCCGCGGGGGCAGGGGGGCTGAAGCTTTCTTT.

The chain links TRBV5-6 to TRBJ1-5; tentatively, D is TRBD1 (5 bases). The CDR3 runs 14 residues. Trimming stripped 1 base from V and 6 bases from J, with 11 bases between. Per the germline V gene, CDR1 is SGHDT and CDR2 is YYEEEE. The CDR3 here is CASSLRRGGQPQHF. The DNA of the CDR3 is TGTGCCAGCAGCTTGAGGAGGGGAGGTCAGCCCCAGCATTTT.

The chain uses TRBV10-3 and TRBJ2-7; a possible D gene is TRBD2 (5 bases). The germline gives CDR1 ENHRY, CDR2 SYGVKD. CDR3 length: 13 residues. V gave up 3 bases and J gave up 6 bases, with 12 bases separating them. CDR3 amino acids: CAISDEVASEQYF. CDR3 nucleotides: TGTGCCATCAGTGATGAGGTAGCGAGCGAGCAGTACTTC.

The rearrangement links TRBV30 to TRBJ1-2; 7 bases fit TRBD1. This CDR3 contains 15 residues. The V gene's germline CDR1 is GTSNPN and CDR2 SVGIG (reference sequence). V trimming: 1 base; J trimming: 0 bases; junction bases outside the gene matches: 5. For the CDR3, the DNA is TGTGCCTGGAGTGCCTGGGACAGCTCTAACTATGGCTACACCTTC. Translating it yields CAWSAWDSSNYGYTF. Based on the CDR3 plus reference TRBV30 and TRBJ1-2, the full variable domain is SQTIHQWPATLVQPVGSPLSLECTVEGTSNPNLYWYRQAAGRGLQLLFYSVGIGQISSEVPQNLSASRPQDRQFILSSKKLLLSDSGFYLCAWSAWDSSNYGYTFGSGTRLTVV.

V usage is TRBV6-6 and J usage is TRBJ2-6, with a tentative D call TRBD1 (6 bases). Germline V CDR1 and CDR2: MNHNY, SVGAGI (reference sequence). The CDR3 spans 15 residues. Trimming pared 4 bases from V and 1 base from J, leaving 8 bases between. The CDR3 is CASSLQGSGANVLTF. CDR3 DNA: TGTGCCAGCAGTTTACAGGGTTCTGGGGCCAACGTCCTGACTTTC.

The CDR3 nucleotides are TGTGCCAGCAGCCAAGGGACAGGGGCGTACGAGCAGTACTTC. This encodes CASSQGTGAYEQYF. The V gene is TRBV14, the J gene TRBJ2-7; 9 nucleotides line up with TRBD1. With 1 base clipped from V and 4 bases from J, the junction kept 2 bases outside the gene matches. The CDR3 sequence is 14 residues long. Germline V gives CDR1 SGHDN, CDR2 FVKESK.

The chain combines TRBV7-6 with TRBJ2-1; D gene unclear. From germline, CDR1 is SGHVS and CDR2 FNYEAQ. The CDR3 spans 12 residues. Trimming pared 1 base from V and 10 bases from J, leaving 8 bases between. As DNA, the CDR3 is TGTGCCAGCAGCTTAGAGGGCAGGGAGCAGTTCTTC. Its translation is CASSLEGREQFF.